The rows below give T cell receptor beta chains drawn from one sample of a study of T cell changes during pregnancy in multiple sclerosis. The data were produced by immunoSEQ multiplex PCR, yet TCRdb's version contains in-frame clones alone and is incomplete. This table has just under 95,000 clones, approximately 92% appearing once. The material sequenced was peripheral blood, taken in the first trimester of pregnancy. These TCRs come from a female donor with multiple sclerosis, enrolled in a pregnancy study. Both conserved end residues are part of each CDR3. Each record gives: V gene, J gene, clone size, D gene, CDR3 protein, CDR3 DNA. A D gene is named only where the DNA matches it firmly. For some rows the clone size is stated as once, few or many, or as a class when expanded; others skip it.

v_call: TRBV10-3; j_call: TRBJ1-3; clone_size: -; d_call: -; cdr3_aa: CACNEGGNTIYF; cdr3_nt: TGTGCCTGCAACGAGGGAGGAAACACCATATATTTT
v_call: TRBV11-3; j_call: TRBJ2-3; clone_size: once; d_call: -; cdr3_aa: CASSSNTDTQYF; cdr3_nt: TGTGCCAGCAGTTCTAACACAGATACGCAGTATTTT
v_call: TRBV19; j_call: TRBJ2-2; clone_size: -; d_call: TRBD1; cdr3_aa: CASSIGAGGFGELFF; cdr3_nt: TGTGCCAGTAGTATAGGGGCAGGGGGCTTCGGGGAGCTGTTTTTT
v_call: TRBV30; j_call: TRBJ2-5; clone_size: -; d_call: -; cdr3_aa: CAWSVKETQYF; cdr3_nt: TGTGCCTGGAGTGTCAAAGAGACCCAGTACTTC
v_call: TRBV7-9; j_call: TRBJ2-5; clone_size: once; d_call: TRBD2; cdr3_aa: CASLGLAVKTQYF; cdr3_nt: TGTGCCAGCTTGGGACTAGCGGTAAAGACCCAGTACTTC
v_call: TRBV7-9; j_call: TRBJ2-7; clone_size: -; d_call: TRBD1; cdr3_aa: CASSLGQGAYEQYF; cdr3_nt: TGTGCCAGCAGCTTAGGACAGGGGGCCTACGAGCAGTACTTC
v_call: TRBV10-2; j_call: TRBJ2-2; clone_size: -; d_call: -; cdr3_aa: CASTSGLGELFF; cdr3_nt: TGCGCCAGCACCTCGGGTCTCGGGGAGCTGTTTTTT
v_call: TRBV7-2; j_call: TRBJ2-1; clone_size: -; d_call: TRBD2; cdr3_aa: CASSLGAGAAVGEQFF; cdr3_nt: TGTGCCAGCAGCTTAGGGGCGGGAGCCGCCGTGGGAGAGCAGTTCTTC
v_call: TRBV10-1; j_call: TRBJ1-4; clone_size: -; d_call: -; cdr3_aa: CASSGGDRQGSNEKLFF; cdr3_nt: TGCGCCAGCAGTGGGGGCGACAGGCAGGGCTCTAATGAAAAACTGTTTTTT
v_call: TRBV25-1; j_call: TRBJ2-7; clone_size: -; d_call: -; cdr3_aa: CASSDLLDEQYF; cdr3_nt: TGTGCCAGCAGTGACCTCCTCGACGAGCAGTACTTC
v_call: TRBV5-1; j_call: TRBJ1-1; clone_size: -; d_call: -; cdr3_aa: CASSLAPGGNPNTEAFF; cdr3_nt: TGCGCCAGCAGCTTGGCCCCGGGGGGGAATCCGAACACTGAAGCTTTCTTT
v_call: TRBV15; j_call: TRBJ1-3; clone_size: -; d_call: -; cdr3_aa: CATSTGLTGNTIYF; cdr3_nt: TGTGCCACCAGCACAGGTTTAACTGGAAACACCATATATTTT
v_call: TRBV5-8; j_call: TRBJ1-5; clone_size: few; d_call: TRBD1; cdr3_aa: CASSQGTGNQPQHF; cdr3_nt: TGTGCCAGCAGCCAAGGGACAGGGAATCAGCCCCAGCATTTT
v_call: TRBV28; j_call: TRBJ1-1; clone_size: -; d_call: -; cdr3_aa: CASSYIRTEAFF; cdr3_nt: TGTGCCAGCAGTTACATACGCACTGAAGCTTTCTTT
v_call: TRBV5-1; j_call: TRBJ2-2; clone_size: -; d_call: -; cdr3_aa: CASKEVARHTGELFF; cdr3_nt: TGCGCCAGCAAGGAGGTAGCGCGTCACACCGGGGAGCTGTTTTTT
v_call: TRBV5-4; j_call: TRBJ2-1; clone_size: -; d_call: TRBD2; cdr3_aa: CASSLESSRLANNEQFF; cdr3_nt: TGTGCCAGCAGCTTGGAAAGCTCCCGACTAGCGAACAATGAGCAGTTCTTC